Listed below are T cell receptor beta chains from one sample, sequenced in a study of PD-1 blockade in classical Hodgkin lymphoma. Sequencing used immunoSEQ multiplex PCR; TCRdb keeps in-frame clones, though not all of them. The data contain about 5,000 clones, 82% of them singletons. Source: CD8+ T cells from blood, taken at baseline. Receptor source: a human donor with classical Hodgkin lymphoma. Each CDR3 is given with its conserved first and last residue. A D gene is named only where the DNA matches it firmly. Not every row has a clone size; where given, it reads once, few, many or a size class.

D gene: -; V gene: TRBV7-9; J gene: TRBJ1-5; clone size: once; CDR3 protein: CASSLMQPQHF; CDR3 DNA: TGTGCCAGCAGCTTAATGCAGCCCCAGCATTTT
D gene: -; V gene: TRBV4-3; J gene: TRBJ2-3; clone size: -; CDR3 protein: CASSQDRAGRPDTQYF; CDR3 DNA: TGCGCCAGCAGCCAAGATCGGGCAGGGAGGCCAGATACGCAGTATTTT
D gene: TRBD1; V gene: TRBV27; J gene: TRBJ2-2; clone size: -; CDR3 protein: CASSPWTGADTGELFF; CDR3 DNA: TGTGCCAGCAGTCCCTGGACAGGGGCGGACACCGGGGAGCTGTTTTTT
D gene: TRBD2; V gene: TRBV9; J gene: TRBJ2-7; clone size: -; CDR3 protein: CASSVGTGGPYEQYF; CDR3 DNA: TGTGCCAGCAGCGTAGGAACGGGGGGGCCTTACGAGCAGTACTTC
D gene: TRBD1; V gene: TRBV29-1; J gene: TRBJ1-1; clone size: -; CDR3 protein: CSALTGMNTEAFF; CDR3 DNA: TGCAGCGCTTTGACAGGGATGAACACTGAAGCTTTCTTT
D gene: TRBD2; V gene: TRBV7-9; J gene: TRBJ2-2; clone size: few; CDR3 protein: CASSPPSGGVRNGELFF; CDR3 DNA: TGTGCCAGCAGCCCCCCAAGCGGGGGGGTTAGGAACGGGGAGCTGTTTTTT
D gene: -; V gene: TRBV16; J gene: TRBJ2-3; clone size: -; CDR3 protein: CASTLITDTQYF; CDR3 DNA: TGTGCCAGCACCCTTATCACAGATACGCAGTATTTT
D gene: -; V gene: TRBV7-7; J gene: TRBJ2-1; clone size: -; CDR3 protein: CASSLAVGHGVYNEQFF; CDR3 DNA: TGTGCTAGCAGCTTAGCAGTAGGACACGGGGTCTACAATGAGCAGTTCTTC
D gene: -; V gene: TRBV7-6; J gene: TRBJ1-2; clone size: -; CDR3 protein: CASSPIRGSGYGYTF; CDR3 DNA: TGTGCCAGCAGCCCGATCAGGGGCTCCGGATATGGCTACACCTTC
D gene: -; V gene: TRBV6-1; J gene: TRBJ2-7; clone size: -; CDR3 protein: CASSVLDRDLRPQYF; CDR3 DNA: TGTGCCAGCAGTGTCCTCGACAGAGATCTACGACCGCAGTACTTC
D gene: TRBD1; V gene: TRBV19; J gene: TRBJ2-7; clone size: -; CDR3 protein: CASRAGTGPYEQYF; CDR3 DNA: TGTGCCAGTAGGGCCGGGACAGGCCCTTACGAGCAGTACTTC
D gene: -; V gene: TRBV7-9; J gene: TRBJ2-3; clone size: -; CDR3 protein: CASTSAAGADTQYF; CDR3 DNA: TGTGCCAGCACCTCCGCGGCCGGGGCAGATACGCAGTATTTT
D gene: -; V gene: TRBV25-1; J gene: TRBJ2-2; clone size: -; CDR3 protein: CATPGSTGELFF; CDR3 DNA: TGTGCCACCCCAGGGAGCACCGGGGAGCTGTTTTTT
D gene: -; V gene: TRBV7-3; J gene: TRBJ2-1; clone size: few; CDR3 protein: CASSLVRGLGNEQFF; CDR3 DNA: TGTGCCAGCAGCTTAGTCCGCGGTCTGGGCAATGAGCAGTTCTTC
D gene: TRBD1; V gene: TRBV4-3; J gene: TRBJ2-7; clone size: few; CDR3 protein: CASSQARTGGNEQYF; CDR3 DNA: TGCGCCAGCAGCCAAGCACGGACAGGGGGAAACGAGCAGTACTTC
D gene: TRBD1; V gene: TRBV5-4; J gene: TRBJ2-2; clone size: -; CDR3 protein: CASSPGTGGLRELFF; CDR3 DNA: TGTGCCAGCAGCCCGGGGACAGGGGGTCTCCGGGAGCTGTTTTTT
D gene: -; V gene: TRBV4-2; J gene: TRBJ1-1; clone size: once; CDR3 protein: CASSHGDTLGTEAFF; CDR3 DNA: TGTGCCAGCAGCCATGGGGACACCCTGGGCACTGAAGCTTTCTTT
D gene: TRBD2; V gene: TRBV7-2; J gene: TRBJ2-1; clone size: once; CDR3 protein: CASSSAGGRSFIEQFF; CDR3 DNA: TGTGCCAGCAGCTCCGCGGGGGGCCGATCCTTCATAGAGCAGTTCTTC
D gene: -; V gene: TRBV4-1; J gene: TRBJ1-2; clone size: few; CDR3 protein: CASSQGYGYTF; CDR3 DNA: TGCGCCAGCAGCCAAGGGTATGGCTACACCTTC
D gene: -; V gene: TRBV9; J gene: TRBJ2-7; clone size: -; CDR3 protein: CASSPRGRSYEQYF; CDR3 DNA: TGTGCCAGCAGCCCTCGGGGTAGGTCCTACGAGCAGTACTTC
D gene: -; V gene: TRBV4-1; J gene: TRBJ2-5; clone size: -; CDR3 protein: CASSLLFGGPPLVIFQETQYF; CDR3 DNA: TGCGCCAGCAGCCTGTTATTCGGAGGACCCCCCCTGGTAATTTTCCAAGAGACCCAGTACTTC
D gene: TRBD1; V gene: TRBV19; J gene: TRBJ1-6; clone size: -; CDR3 protein: CASTGQGSSPLHF; CDR3 DNA: TGTGCCAGTACGGGACAGGGATCTTCACCCCTCCACTTT
D gene: -; V gene: TRBV28; J gene: TRBJ1-1; clone size: -; CDR3 protein: CASSLRNTEAFF; CDR3 DNA: TGTGCCAGCAGTTTACGGAACACTGAAGCTTTCTTT
D gene: TRBD1; V gene: TRBV4-1; J gene: TRBJ1-2; clone size: -; CDR3 protein: CASSQDRGQGVYGYTF; CDR3 DNA: TGCGCCAGCAGCCAAGATAGAGGACAGGGGGTTTATGGCTACACCTTC
D gene: -; V gene: TRBV4-3; J gene: TRBJ2-1; clone size: -; CDR3 protein: CASSQEGPYEQFF; CDR3 DNA: TGCGCCAGCAGCCAAGAAGGCCCCTATGAGCAGTTCTTC
D gene: -; V gene: TRBV12-2; J gene: TRBJ2-6; clone size: -; CDR3 protein: CASRSSTTQSRANVLTF; CDR3 DNA: TGTGCAAGTCGCTCTTCGACCACACAAAGTCGGGCCAACGTCCTGACTTTC
D gene: -; V gene: TRBV19; J gene: TRBJ1-1; clone size: -; CDR3 protein: CASSEVRSTEAFF; CDR3 DNA: TGTGCCAGTAGCGAGGTTAGGAGCACTGAAGCTTTCTTT
D gene: -; V gene: TRBV11-3; J gene: TRBJ2-7; clone size: few; CDR3 protein: CASSLGKYEQYF; CDR3 DNA: TGTGCCAGCAGCTTAGGCAAATACGAGCAGTACTTC
D gene: -; V gene: TRBV11-1; J gene: TRBJ1-4; clone size: -; CDR3 protein: CASSLAPGAREKLFF; CDR3 DNA: TGTGCCAGCAGCTTAGCGCCGGGGGCGCGTGAAAAACTGTTTTTT
D gene: -; V gene: TRBV28; J gene: TRBJ1-2; clone size: -; CDR3 protein: CASSDIYGYTF; CDR3 DNA: TGTGCCAGCTCGGACATCTATGGCTACACCTTC
D gene: TRBD1; V gene: TRBV6-1; J gene: TRBJ2-7; clone size: -; CDR3 protein: CALIGTGLYEQYF; CDR3 DNA: TGTGCCCTGATCGGGACAGGGTTATACGAGCAGTACTTC
D gene: -; V gene: TRBV7-2; J gene: TRBJ1-1; clone size: -; CDR3 protein: CASSLRGTEAFF; CDR3 DNA: TGTGCCAGCAGCTTAAGAGGGACTGAAGCTTTCTTT
D gene: -; V gene: TRBV7-6; J gene: TRBJ2-7; clone size: -; CDR3 protein: CASSPGGNRYEQYF; CDR3 DNA: TGTGCCAGCAGCCCAGGGGGGAATCGCTACGAGCAGTACTTC
D gene: TRBD1; V gene: TRBV28; J gene: TRBJ2-4; clone size: -; CDR3 protein: CASSLYTGGDKNIQYF; CDR3 DNA: TGTGCCAGCAGTTTATATACAGGGGGCGACAAAAACATTCAGTACTTC
D gene: TRBD1; V gene: TRBV7-9; J gene: TRBJ1-4; clone size: -; CDR3 protein: CASSFEQGLDEKLFF; CDR3 DNA: TGTGCCAGCAGCTTTGAACAGGGGTTAGATGAAAAACTGTTTTTT
D gene: TRBD2; V gene: TRBV27; J gene: TRBJ2-7; clone size: -; CDR3 protein: CASSLLSSGGGEQYF; CDR3 DNA: TGTGCCAGCAGTTTATTAAGTAGCGGGGGAGGCGAGCAGTACTTC
D gene: -; V gene: TRBV4-1; J gene: TRBJ2-7; clone size: -; CDR3 protein: CASSQDPSQRYEQYF; CDR3 DNA: TGCGCCAGCAGCCAAGATCCTTCTCAAAGATACGAGCAGTACTTC
D gene: TRBD1; V gene: TRBV7-3; J gene: TRBJ2-6; clone size: -; CDR3 protein: CASSPLQDRGGEGANVLTF; CDR3 DNA: TGTGCCAGCAGCCCCCTCCAAGACAGGGGAGGAGAGGGGGCCAACGTCCTGACTTTC
D gene: -; V gene: TRBV2; J gene: TRBJ1-1; clone size: -; CDR3 protein: CASRTYGGTMNTEAFF; CDR3 DNA: TGTGCCAGCAGGACCTATGGGGGGACCATGAACACTGAAGCTTTCTTT
D gene: -; V gene: TRBV5-4; J gene: TRBJ1-1; clone size: -; CDR3 protein: CASSLVAFKDTEAFF; CDR3 DNA: TGTGCCAGCAGCTTGGTGGCGTTCAAGGACACTGAAGCTTTCTTT
D gene: -; V gene: TRBV4-3; J gene: TRBJ2-7; clone size: once; CDR3 protein: CASSQQDTSSYEQYF; CDR3 DNA: TGCGCCAGCAGCCAGCAGGACACGAGCTCCTACGAGCAGTACTTC